The source of this T cell receptor beta chain is a study of liver allograft versus peripheral blood T cells. Looking at the study overall: Blood and transplanted-liver T cell receptor repertoires from recipients were compared.

This CDR3 region has 14 residues. With 6 bases removed from V and 0 bases from J, the gap between germline ends came to 9 bases. This clonotype was seen only a few times. TCRdb reprocessed the reads with MiXCR, giving one entry per CDR3 protein. This table holds some 9,000 distinct CDR3 sequences, about 24% found once. The chain couples TRBV12-3 or TRBV12-4 to TRBJ1-5; no reliable D call. The receptor's source is a human patient who had a liver transplant. Some T cells here may be from the graft donor. The CDR3 region is CASSPDGSNQPQHF. The CDR3 DNA is TGTGCCAGCAGCCCCGACGGTAGCAATCAGCCCCAGCATTTT.